These T cell receptor beta chains were read from a single sample in a study of OX40 agonist ivuxolimab in advanced cancers. TCRdb's copy holds only in-frame clones and misses some; the assay was immunoSEQ multiplex PCR. The table records under 95,000 clones, roughly 93% of them present only once. The material sequenced was CD4+ or CD8+ T cells sorted from blood, taken in a trial of the OX40 agonist ivuxolimab. Source of these receptors: an adult with an advanced solid tumor such as melanoma, head and neck, liver or kidney cancer. Each CDR3 is given with its conserved first and last residue. A D gene is named only where the DNA matches it firmly. Expanded clones get a size class; other rows say once, few or many, or leave the size out.

J | D | size | V | length | DNA | CDR3
TRBJ2-1 | TRBD1 | . | TRBV29-1 | 16 | TGCAGCGTTGGGCGCCGGACAGGGATGGGGTACAATGAGCAGTTCTTC | CSVGRRTGMGYNEQFF
TRBJ1-5 | . | . | TRBV4-1 | 15 | TGCGCCAGCAGCCAAGATAGCACAGGCAATCAGCCCCAGCATTTT | CASSQDSTGNQPQHF
TRBJ1-2 | TRBD1 | once | TRBV19 | 14 | TGTGCCAGTACCCCGGGGACAGGGAACTATGGCTACACCTTC | CASTPGTGNYGYTF
TRBJ2-2 | . | once | TRBV5-1 | 15 | TGCGCCAGCAGCCCTGGGACTCCCCAACCTGGGGAGCTGTTTTTT | CASSPGTPQPGELFF
TRBJ1-2 | . | . | TRBV9 | 16 | TGTGCCAGCAGCGCCGAACCGGGGTACAGCACCTATGGCTACACCTTC | CASSAEPGYSTYGYTF
TRBJ2-7 | . | . | TRBV6-1 | 12 | TGTGCCAGCAGTACCCGCTCCTACGAGCAGTACTTC | CASSTRSYEQYF
TRBJ2-3 | . | . | TRBV9 | 15 | TGTGCCAGCAGCCCACGGGACACCTGGGGAGATACGCAGTATTTT | CASSPRDTWGDTQYF
TRBJ1-2 | . | . | TRBV28 | 17 | TGTGCCAGCAGTTTATTATATTTGGGGCGGAAGGACTATGGCTACACCTTC | CASSLLYLGRKDYGYTF
TRBJ2-7 | TRBD2 | . | TRBV27 | 15 | TGTGCCAGCAGTCCCGGACTAGCGGGAGCCTACGAGCAGTACTTC | CASSPGLAGAYEQYF
TRBJ2-7 | . | . | TRBV19 | 14 | TGTGCCAGTAGTCCCTTCGGGGAAACCTACGAGCAGTACTTC | CASSPFGETYEQYF
TRBJ2-1 | . | once | TRBV4-3 | 13 | TGCGCCAGCAGCCAAGTCCAGGGTTTTGAGCAGTTCTTC | CASSQVQGFEQFF
TRBJ1-1 | TRBD1 | . | TRBV27 | 12 | TGTGCCAGCGGTTACAGGGGAGCTGAAGCTTTCTTT | CASGYRGAEAFF
TRBJ2-7 | . | . | TRBV6-1 | 15 | TGTGCCAGCAGTGAGAGGGACACAACCATATACGAGCAGTACTTC | CASSERDTTIYEQYF
TRBJ1-2 | TRBD1 | . | TRBV9 | 16 | TGTGCCAGCAGTGCGGTAGACAGGGGGGTTTCGAGAGGCTACACCTTC | CASSAVDRGVSRGYTF
TRBJ1-2 | TRBD1 | few | TRBV7-8 | 12 | TGTGCCAGCATCGGGACAGGGGGAGGCTACACCTTC | CASIGTGGGYTF
TRBJ2-7 | . | . | TRBV29-1 | 12 | . | CSVVGQGSIPFF
TRBJ2-1 | . | . | TRBV6-6 | 11 | TGTGCCAGCAGTTACTTGGGAGAGCAGTTCTTC | CASSYLGEQFF
TRBJ2-7 | TRBD2 | . | TRBV7-2 | 17 | TGTGCCAGCAGCGCGGGACTAGCGGGGGGGCCCTTCTACGAGCAGTACTTC | CASSAGLAGGPFYEQYF
TRBJ2-7 | TRBD1 | . | TRBV9 | 15 | TGTGCCAGCAGCCCAGGACAGGAATTCTCCTACGAGCAGTACTTC | CASSPGQEFSYEQYF
TRBJ1-5 | . | once | TRBV27 | 13 | TGTGCCAGAAACCGGGACACCGATCAGCCCCAGCATTTT | CARNRDTDQPQHF
TRBJ2-7 | TRBD2 | . | TRBV18 | 16 | TGTGCCAGCTCACCGACCGGGAGGGCCCTGGGCTACGAGCAGTACTTC | CASSPTGRALGYEQYF